The clone carrying this TCR beta chain was recorded a few times. Its antigen is still unknown. Relative to the germline gene, one junction end is altered; a read error may explain this. Unique molecular identifiers were in the cDNA, with template-switch universal primer binding. TCRdb re-derived calls from the 5' RACE reads in MiXCR, one entry per CDR3 protein. The table records approximately 1.8 million distinct CDR3 sequences, about 31% of them present only once. This sample is drawn from a study of identical twins. Study outcomes and limitations: High-abundance cord blood beta clonotypes had fewer insertions; memory repertoires showed none. Twin-shared out-of-frame alpha sequences were enriched for low generation probability.

The CDR3 is 16 residues long. Germline assignment: CDR1 DFQATT and CDR2 SNEGSKA (reference sequence). The rearrangement links TRBV20-1 to TRBJ1-4; 7 bases are shared with TRBD1. The TCR originated in a newborn girl in good health. The sequenced material came from cord blood. Here the CDR3 DNA reads TGCAGTACTAGAACGGACAGGTTCGGATGGCAGGAAAAACTGTTTTTT. Protein product: CSTRTDRFGWQEKLFF.